This T cell receptor beta chain originates from a study of siplizumab effects on memory and regulatory T cells. The study, taken as a whole, reports: Naive T cells appeared more diverse than memory cells and seemed to be major alloresponse contributors. With siplizumab, Treg-derived clones averaged approximately 66% of mappable alloreactive CD4+ clones, versus 26.9% in controls. Alloreactive clones mapping to unstimulated subsets formed only a minor fraction.

Profiled with immunoSEQ multiplex PCR; TCRdb holds only in-frame clones, not every one. The table has around 87,000 clones, over 80% seen once. To note about this clone: The antigen is unknown.

The sequencing sample was made of CD4+ T cells sorted from blood. This TCR was sampled from a human donor in good health.

The DNA for the CDR3 is TGTGCCAGCAGCGTCCTCACTCAGGGGGCCGATACGCAGTATTTT. This sequence encodes CASSVLTQGADTQYF. The chain couples TRBV9 to TRBJ2-3; 8 nucleotides align to TRBD1. CDR1 is SGDLS and CDR2 is YYNGEE in the germline V gene. V lost 2 bases to trimming and J lost 6 bases; unmatched junction nucleotides: 8. CDR3 size: 15 residues.